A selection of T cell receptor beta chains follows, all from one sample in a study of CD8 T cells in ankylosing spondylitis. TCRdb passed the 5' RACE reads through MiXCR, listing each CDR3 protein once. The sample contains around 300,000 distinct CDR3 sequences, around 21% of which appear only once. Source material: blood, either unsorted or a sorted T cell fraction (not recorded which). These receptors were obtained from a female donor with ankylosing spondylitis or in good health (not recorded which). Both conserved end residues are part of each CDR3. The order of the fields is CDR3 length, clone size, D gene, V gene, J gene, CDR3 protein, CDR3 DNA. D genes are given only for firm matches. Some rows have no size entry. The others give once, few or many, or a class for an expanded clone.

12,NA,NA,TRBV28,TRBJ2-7,CASSSSNGEQYF,TGTGCCAGCAGTTCGTCCAACGGCGAGCAGTACTTC
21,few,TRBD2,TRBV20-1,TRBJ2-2,CSARDALAGLAGDGYTGELFF,TGCAGTGCCAGAGATGCGCTCGCCGGACTAGCGGGAGACGGTTACACCGGGGAGCTGTTTTTT
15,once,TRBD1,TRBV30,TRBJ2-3,CAWSVDRGGTDTQYF,TGTGCCTGGAGTGTCGACAGGGGTGGAACAGATACGCAGTATTTT
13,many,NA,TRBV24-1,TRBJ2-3,CATSEGGTDTQYF,TGTGCCACCAGTGAGGGAGGCACAGATACGCAGTATTTT
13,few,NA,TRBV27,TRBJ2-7,CASSRFGSYEQYF,TGTGCCAGCAGTCGCTTCGGAAGCTACGAGCAGTACTTC
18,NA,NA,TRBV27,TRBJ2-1,CASSLLRDTRTSYNEQFF,TGTGCCAGCAGTTTATTGAGGGACACCAGGACCTCCTACAATGAGCAGTTCTTC
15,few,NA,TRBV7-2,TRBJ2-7,CASSLANTVTHEQYF,TGTGCCAGCAGCTTAGCCAACACGGTAACCCACGAGCAGTACTTC
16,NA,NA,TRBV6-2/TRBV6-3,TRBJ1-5,CASRHLLRGAHQPQHF,TGTGCCAGCAGGCACCTCCTCCGGGGTGCGCATCAGCCCCAGCATTTT
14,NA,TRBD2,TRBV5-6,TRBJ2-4,CASSLVGAGNIQYF,TGTGCCAGCAGCTTGGTAGGAGCGGGGAACATTCAGTACTTC
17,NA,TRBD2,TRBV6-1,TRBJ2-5,CASRQGTSGSWGETQYF,TGTGCCAGTCGACAGGGGACTAGCGGGAGTTGGGGGGAGACCCAGTACTTC
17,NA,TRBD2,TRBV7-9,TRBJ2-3,CASSPVAGGPGTDTQYF,TGTGCCAGCAGCCCTGTAGCGGGAGGGCCGGGCACAGATACGCAGTATTTT
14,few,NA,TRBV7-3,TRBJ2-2,CASSPRGYTGELFF,TGTGCCAGCAGCCCGAGAGGGTACACCGGGGAGCTGTTTTTT
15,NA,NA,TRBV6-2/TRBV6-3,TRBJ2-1,CASSYQRAHYNEQFF,TGTGCCAGCAGTTATCAGAGGGCCCACTACAATGAGCAGTTCTTC
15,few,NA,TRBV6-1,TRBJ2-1,CASSRSGAFYNEQFF,TGTGCCAGCAGTAGATCAGGGGCGTTCTACAATGAGCAGTTCTTC
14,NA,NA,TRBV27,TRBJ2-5,CASSSPGRQETQYF,TGTGCCAGCAGTAGCCCCGGGCGGCAAGAGACCCAGTACTTC
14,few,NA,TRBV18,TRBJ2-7,CASSPSGLPYEQYF,TGTGCCAGCTCACCATCGGGACTCCCATACGAGCAGTACTTC
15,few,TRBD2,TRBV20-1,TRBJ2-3,CSARASSGPDGAQYF,TGCAGTGCTAGAGCTTCTAGCGGGCCCGACGGGGCGCAGTATTTT
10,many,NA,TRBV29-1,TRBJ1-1,CSAANTEAFF,TGCAGCGCAGCGAACACTGAAGCTTTCTTT
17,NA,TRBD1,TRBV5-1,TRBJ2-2,CASRPTPGQVGPRELFF,TGCGCCAGCAGGCCAACCCCGGGACAGGTGGGACCCAGGGAGCTGTTTTTT
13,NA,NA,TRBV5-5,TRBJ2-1,CASSQPGYNEQFF,TGTGCCAGCAGCCAACCAGGCTACAATGAGCAGTTCTTC
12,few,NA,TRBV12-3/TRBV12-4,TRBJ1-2,CATRSGDYGYTF,TGTGCCACCCGATCGGGGGACTATGGCTACACCTTC
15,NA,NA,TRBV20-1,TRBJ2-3,CSASPLTSSTDTQYF,TGCAGTGCTAGCCCCCTAACCTCTAGCACAGATACGCAGTATTTT
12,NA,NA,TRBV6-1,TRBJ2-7,CASSYTGYEQYF,TGTGCCAGCAGTTATACGGGCTACGAGCAGTACTTC
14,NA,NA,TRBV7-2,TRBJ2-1,CASSLMRTYNEQFF,TGTGCCAGCAGCTTAATGAGGACTTACAATGAGCAGTTCTTC
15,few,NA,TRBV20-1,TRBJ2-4,CSAPGDSFKKNIQYF,TGCAGTGCCCCGGGGGACAGCTTTAAAAAAAACATTCAGTACTTC
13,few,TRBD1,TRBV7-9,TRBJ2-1,CASSLGQAREQFF,TGTGCCAGCAGCCTAGGACAGGCCCGGGAGCAGTTCTTC
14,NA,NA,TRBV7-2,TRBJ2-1,CASSRRSGVYEQFF,TGTGCCAGCAGCCGTAGATCAGGGGTCTATGAGCAGTTCTTC
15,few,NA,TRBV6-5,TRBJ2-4,CASSEPGLAKNIQYF,TGTGCCAGCAGTGAGCCGGGACTAGCCAAAAACATTCAGTACTTC
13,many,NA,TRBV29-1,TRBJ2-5,CSVERRLQETQYF,TGCAGCGTTGAGCGTCGGCTCCAAGAGACCCAGTACTTC
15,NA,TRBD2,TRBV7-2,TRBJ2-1,CASRGGTSGETEQFF,TGTGCCAGCAGGGGCGGGACTAGCGGTGAGACGGAGCAGTTCTTC
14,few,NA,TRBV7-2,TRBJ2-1,CASSLRRGPNEQFF,TGTGCCAGCAGCTTACGGAGAGGCCCCAATGAGCAGTTCTTC
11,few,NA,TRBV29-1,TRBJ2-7,CSGGEGQEQYF,TGCAGCGGCGGAGAGGGGCAAGAGCAGTACTTC
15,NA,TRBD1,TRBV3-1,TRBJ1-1,CASSQQGTGLTEAFF,TGTGCCAGCAGCCAACAAGGGACAGGCCTCACTGAAGCTTTCTTT
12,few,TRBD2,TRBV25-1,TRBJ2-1,CASSELAGGPIF,TGTGCCAGCAGTGAGTTAGCGGGAGGGCCGATCTTC
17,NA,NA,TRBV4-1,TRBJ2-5,CASSRNTGQREQETQYF,TGCGCCAGCAGCCGGAATACAGGTCAACGAGAGCAAGAGACCCAGTACTTC
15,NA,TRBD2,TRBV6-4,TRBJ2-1,CASSAEAGVGNEQFF,TGTGCCAGCAGTGCTGAAGCGGGAGTAGGCAATGAGCAGTTCTTC
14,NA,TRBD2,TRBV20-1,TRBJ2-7,CSARTSGRSEEQYF,TGCAGTGCTAGAACTAGCGGGAGGTCGGAGGAGCAGTACTTC
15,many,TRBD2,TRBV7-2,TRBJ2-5,CADSIAGGPEVTQYF,TGTGCCGACTCTATAGCGGGAGGGCCTGAAGTGACCCAGTACTTC
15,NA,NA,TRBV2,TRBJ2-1,CASSDLLASGNEQFF,TGTGCCAGCAGCGACCTCCTTGCGAGTGGGAATGAGCAGTTCTTC
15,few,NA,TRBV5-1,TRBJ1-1,CASSLGQALNTEAFF,TGCGCCAGCAGCTTGGGGCAGGCTTTGAACACTGAAGCTTTCTTT
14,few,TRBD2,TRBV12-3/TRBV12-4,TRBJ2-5,CASSNTGGGETQYF,TGTGCCAGCAGCAATACGGGAGGGGGGGAGACCCAGTACTTC
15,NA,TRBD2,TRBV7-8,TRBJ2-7,CASSIAGVRTYEQYF,TGTGCCAGCAGCATTGCGGGGGTCAGAACCTACGAGCAGTACTTC
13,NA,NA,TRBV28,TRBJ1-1,CASTPLWGTEAFF,TGTGCCAGCACTCCTTTGTGGGGAACTGAAGCTTTCTTT
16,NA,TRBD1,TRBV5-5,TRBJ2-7,CASSLDRGRSSYEQYF,TGTGCCAGCAGCCTTGACAGGGGACGAAGCTCCTACGAGCAGTACTTC
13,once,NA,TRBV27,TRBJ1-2,CASSSTTNYGYTF,TGTGCCAGCAGTTCTACCACTAACTATGGCTACACCTTC
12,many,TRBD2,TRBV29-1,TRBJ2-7,CSIWEGTYEQYF,TGCAGCATCTGGGAGGGAACCTACGAGCAGTACTTC
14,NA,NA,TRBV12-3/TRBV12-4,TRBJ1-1,CASSLRGENTEAFF,TGTGCCAGCAGTTTACGGGGAGAGAACACTGAAGCTTTCTTT
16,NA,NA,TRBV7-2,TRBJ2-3,CASSLAGQGPTDTQYF,TGTGCCAGCAGCTTAGCGGGGCAGGGACCCACAGATACGCAGTATTTT
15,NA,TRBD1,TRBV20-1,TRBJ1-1,CSAAGTVEMNTEAFF,TGCAGTGCCGCCGGGACAGTCGAGATGAACACTGAAGCTTTCTTT
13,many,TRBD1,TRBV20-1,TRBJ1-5,CSARLTGNQPQHF,TGCAGTGCTAGATTGACAGGGAATCAGCCCCAGCATTTT